This TCR beta chain was observed in a study of shared clonotypes between healthy human individuals. Comment on this clone: The antigen is undetermined.

The CDR3 totals 14 residues. The V gene's germline CDR1 is MDHEN and CDR2 SYDVKM. J lost 8 bases, V lost 5 bases, and 7 bases had no gene match. Study results and caveats: A few donors had around 5.5% of their naive CD4 clonotypes in common. Limited genetic and exposure-history diversity came from having few donors.

The protocol was immunoSEQ multiplex PCR, while the TCRdb copy is restricted to in-frame clones and leaves out a portion. The repertoire holds some 500,000 clones, with approximately 95% as singletons. The chain recombines TRBV28 with TRBJ1-4; TRBD1 aligns across 8 bases. The clonotype comes from a woman under 40 in good health. What was sequenced was naive CD4+ T cells sorted from blood. The subset is: CD45RA+ positively selected. CDR3 sequence: CASSRTGGREKLFF. Written as DNA, the CDR3 is TGTGCCAGCAGTCGAACAGGGGGGCGCGAAAAACTGTTTTTT.